This entry lists 5 T cell receptor beta chains sequenced from one sample in a study of CD8 T cells in Susac syndrome. The authors reverse transcribed roughly 0.5 to 1 ug RNA with random hexamers. A single record per CDR3 protein comes from TCRdb applying MiXCR to the immunoSEQ multiplex PCR reads. The data hold 250,000 to 300,000 distinct CDR3 sequences, with around 85% observed a single time. Sequencing input: CD8+ T cells from PBMCs. The receptors derive from a human donor with multiple sclerosis.

Turning to this clonotype: One junction end does not reproduce the germline sequence, and a read error may be involved. V gene TRBV27 combines with J gene TRBJ2-1; 9 positions agree with TRBD2. Germline V CDR1 and CDR2: MNHEY, SMNVEV (reference sequence). The CDR3 is 23 amino acids. The DNA of the CDR3 is TGTGCCAGCAGCTTATCGGTTAGGGAGTATAAGGCTAGCGGGACCAGCTCCTACAATGAGCAGTTCTTC. Its translation is CASSLSVREYKASGTSSYNEQFF.

The chain joins TRBV5-1 to TRBJ1-1; D remains ambiguous. CDR3 length equals 13 residues. With 7 bases removed from V and 3 bases from J, the gap between germline ends came to 13 bases. Germline V gives CDR1 SGHRS, CDR2 YFSETQ. The CDR3 region has the DNA TGCGCCAGCGGACTAGACCGTTACACTGAAGCTTTCTTT. This sequence encodes CASGLDRYTEAFF.

This clonotype was counted a few times. CDR3 loop: CASSLGQGVYNEQFF. CDR3 coding DNA: TGTGCCAGCAGTTTGGGTCAGGGAGTATACAATGAGCAGTTCTTC. The rearrangement joins TRBV28 to TRBJ2-1; D could derive from TRBD1 or TRBD2 (5 bases each). The CDR3 spans 15 residues. Trimming removed 3 bases at V and 4 bases at J, with 13 bases between. Germline values: CDR1 MDHEN, CDR2 SYDVKM.

The chain uses TRBV5-5 and TRBJ1-5; the D is unclear. Trimming cost V 3 bases and J 1 base, with 11 bases left between them. Per germline, CDR1 SGHKS and CDR2 YYEKEE (reference sequence). The CDR3 extends over 15 amino acids. CDR3 sequence reads: CASSSDDMSNQPQHF. The CDR3 DNA reads as TGTGCCAGCAGCTCCGATGACATGAGCAATCAGCCCCAGCATTTT.

The V call is TRBV18, the J call TRBJ2-1, with 7 positions matching TRBD2. This CDR3 has 13 residues. Trimming took 9 bases from V and 4 from J; bases not matched to a gene: 6. Germline V lookup: CDR1 KGHSH, CDR2 LQKENI. The CDR3, as DNA: TGTGCCAGTAGTCCCGGGGGGTACAATGAGCAGTTCTTC. Protein: CASSPGGYNEQFF.